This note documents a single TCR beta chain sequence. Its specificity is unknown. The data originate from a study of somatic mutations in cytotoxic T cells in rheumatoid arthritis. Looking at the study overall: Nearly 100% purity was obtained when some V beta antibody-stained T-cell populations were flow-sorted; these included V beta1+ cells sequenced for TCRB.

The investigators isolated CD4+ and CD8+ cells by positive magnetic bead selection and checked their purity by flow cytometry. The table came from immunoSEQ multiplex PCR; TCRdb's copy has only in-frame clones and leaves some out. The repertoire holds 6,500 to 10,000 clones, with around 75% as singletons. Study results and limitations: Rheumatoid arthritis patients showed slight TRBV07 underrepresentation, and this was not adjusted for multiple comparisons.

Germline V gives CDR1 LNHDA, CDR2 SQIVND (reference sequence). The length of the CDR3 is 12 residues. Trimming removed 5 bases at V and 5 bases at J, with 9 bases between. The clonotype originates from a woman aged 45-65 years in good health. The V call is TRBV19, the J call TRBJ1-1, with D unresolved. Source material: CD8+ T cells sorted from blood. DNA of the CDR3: TGTGCCAGTAGTGTAGGTGAGACTGAAGCTTTCTTT. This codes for CASSVGETEAFF.